This note documents a single TCR beta chain sequence. The antigen is undetermined. This specimen belongs to a study of a mutant IDH1 vaccine in newly diagnosed glioma. Whole-study context: Pretreatment consisted of radiotherapy, temozolomide, or both, with most receiving both.

Described time point: week 23, last vaccination. The content of each vaccine dose was 300 ug of mutant IDH1 20-mer peptide, and topical imiquimod accompanied it. Donor tumors were new WHO grade 3 or 4 IDH1-mutant, ATRX-lost astrocytomas. Assay: immunoSEQ multiplex PCR; the TCRdb copy retains only in-frame clones and omits some. The table has around 34,000 clones, 81% seen once. Trimming left V 3 bases short and J 0 bases short, with 13 bases between. The CDR3 sequence is 17 residues long. Germline V gives CDR1 SGHDT, CDR2 YYEEEE. The sequence derives from a man aged 35 to 55 with glioma. The specimen was PBMCs, collected from a glioma patient whose treatment included an IDH1 peptide vaccine. This chain links TRBV5-6 with TRBJ1-6, with D possibly matching TRBD1 (5 bases). This CDR3 is CASSWRGHSSYNSPLHF. For the CDR3, the DNA is TGTGCCAGCAGCTGGAGAGGACACAGCTCCTATAATTCACCCCTCCACTTT. The whole variable domain, remainder taken from reference TRBV5-6 and TRBJ1-6, is DAGVTQSPTHLIKTRGQQVTLRCSPKSGHDTVSWYQQALGQGPQFIFQYYEEEERQRGNFPDRFSGHQFPNYSSELNVNALLLGDSALYLCASSWRGHSSYNSPLHFGNGTRLTVT.